Listed below are T cell receptor beta chains from one sample, sequenced in a study of blood T cell repertoires in COVID-19. Measured with immunoSEQ multiplex PCR; TCRdb has only the in-frame clones, and not every one. The repertoire holds about 95,000 clones, 70% to 85% seen once, with more than 20% in the top ten. Sequences were obtained from peripheral blood. The receptors come from a human donor in a cohort sampled during active COVID-19. Both conserved end residues are part of each CDR3. The D gene is left open where the match is weak. Some rows mark clone size as missing; the rest say once, few, many or name a class of expanded clone.

d_gene: -
j_gene: TRBJ1-3
v_gene: TRBV7-9
abundance: -
CDR3nt: TGTGCCAGCAGCCGCGACGGAGCCTCTGGAAACACCATATATTTT
CDR3aa: CASSRDGASGNTIYF

d_gene: -
j_gene: TRBJ2-2
v_gene: TRBV12-3/TRBV12-4
abundance: -
CDR3nt: TGTGCCAGCAGTTTAGCTTCAGGCGGGGAGCTGTTTTTT
CDR3aa: CASSLASGGELFF

d_gene: -
j_gene: TRBJ1-2
v_gene: TRBV29-1
abundance: -
CDR3nt: TGCAGCGTAGCTTGGAGGGGAATCTCGAGTGGCTACACCTTC
CDR3aa: CSVAWRGISSGYTF

d_gene: -
j_gene: TRBJ2-7
v_gene: TRBV5-4
abundance: -
CDR3nt: TGTGCCAGCAGCTTACAGGGCCTCTCCAACGAGCAGTACTTC
CDR3aa: CASSLQGLSNEQYF

d_gene: -
j_gene: TRBJ2-3
v_gene: TRBV5-6
abundance: -
CDR3nt: TGTGCCAGCCGGCGGGTGCTGTCCAGTGCTGATACGCAGTATTTT
CDR3aa: CASRRVLSSADTQYF

d_gene: TRBD1
j_gene: TRBJ1-1
v_gene: TRBV2
abundance: few
CDR3nt: TGTGCCAGCAGTGAAGTAGGGGGACAGCCGAACACTGAAGCTTTCTTT
CDR3aa: CASSEVGGQPNTEAFF

d_gene: -
j_gene: TRBJ2-4
v_gene: TRBV19
abundance: -
CDR3nt: TGTGCCAGTAGTATCTCAGCTAGCCCGGCCAAAAACATTCAGTACTTC
CDR3aa: CASSISASPAKNIQYF

d_gene: -
j_gene: TRBJ2-7
v_gene: TRBV6-2/TRBV6-3
abundance: -
CDR3nt: TGTGCCAGCAGTTACTCTCCCCCCGGGTTCTCTGGAATCAATACCTACGAGCAGTACTTC
CDR3aa: CASSYSPPGFSGINTYEQYF

d_gene: TRBD1
j_gene: TRBJ1-5
v_gene: TRBV3-1/TRBV3-2
abundance: -
CDR3nt: TGTGCCAGCAGCCAAGGAACGACAGGGTTCGGCAATCAGCCCCAGCATTTT
CDR3aa: CASSQGTTGFGNQPQHF

d_gene: -
j_gene: TRBJ1-1
v_gene: TRBV7-2
abundance: -
CDR3nt: TGTGCCAGCAGCGAGGGACTAAACACTGAAGCTTTCTTT
CDR3aa: CASSEGLNTEAFF

d_gene: -
j_gene: TRBJ2-1
v_gene: TRBV5-8
abundance: -
CDR3nt: TGTGCCAGCAGCTTTCAGACTCTTCGTGGTGAGCAGTTCTTC
CDR3aa: CASSFQTLRGEQFF

d_gene: TRBD1
j_gene: TRBJ2-7
v_gene: TRBV3-1/TRBV3-2
abundance: -
CDR3nt: TGTGCCAGCAGCCTGGGACAGGGCTCCTACGAGCAGTACTTC
CDR3aa: CASSLGQGSYEQYF

d_gene: -
j_gene: TRBJ2-3
v_gene: TRBV7-3
abundance: -
CDR3nt: TGTGCCAGCAGCTTCGGGGTGCAACGACAGGCCGATACGCAGTATTTT
CDR3aa: CASSFGVQRQADTQYF

d_gene: TRBD1
j_gene: TRBJ1-1
v_gene: TRBV6-2/TRBV6-3
abundance: -
CDR3nt: TGTGCCAGCAGTGACTCCCCCGGGACAGGTGATGAAGCTTTCTTT
CDR3aa: CASSDSPGTGDEAFF

d_gene: -
j_gene: TRBJ2-5
v_gene: TRBV27
abundance: -
CDR3nt: TGTGCCAGCAGTTTATCGGTCACAGCGGGAGAGACCCAGTACTTC
CDR3aa: CASSLSVTAGETQYF

d_gene: TRBD2
j_gene: TRBJ2-7
v_gene: TRBV6-6
abundance: -
CDR3nt: TGTGCCAGCAGTTATACTGCAACTAGCGGGAGTCACTTC
CDR3aa: CASSYTATSGSHF

d_gene: TRBD1
j_gene: TRBJ1-6
v_gene: TRBV18
abundance: once
CDR3nt: TGTGCCAGCTCACCAGGACAGGGGACACCCCTCCACTTT
CDR3aa: CASSPGQGTPLHF

d_gene: -
j_gene: TRBJ1-1
v_gene: TRBV7-9
abundance: few
CDR3nt: TGTGCCACCTCGGACAGAGACACTGAAGCTTTCTTT
CDR3aa: CATSDRDTEAFF

d_gene: -
j_gene: TRBJ2-2
v_gene: TRBV12-3/TRBV12-4
abundance: -
CDR3nt: TGTGCCAGCACCCCGGTTGGCACCGGGGAGCTGTTTTTT
CDR3aa: CASTPVGTGELFF

d_gene: -
j_gene: TRBJ1-5
v_gene: TRBV9
abundance: -
CDR3nt: TGTGCCAGCAGCGTAGCTCCCGGGGAATCACAGCCCCAGCATTTT
CDR3aa: CASSVAPGESQPQHF

d_gene: TRBD1
j_gene: TRBJ2-2
v_gene: TRBV29-1
abundance: -
CDR3nt: TGCAGCGTTGGAGAGACAGGGAGAAACACCGGGGAGCTGTTTTTT
CDR3aa: CSVGETGRNTGELFF

d_gene: TRBD1
j_gene: TRBJ1-2
v_gene: TRBV19
abundance: -
CDR3nt: TGTGCCAGTAGTATAGAGGGACAGGGCGGCTATGGCTACACCTTC
CDR3aa: CASSIEGQGGYGYTF

d_gene: -
j_gene: TRBJ2-2
v_gene: TRBV19
abundance: -
CDR3nt: TGTGCCAGTAGCCTGTCTAGCGTAATCACCGGGGAGCTGTTTTTT
CDR3aa: CASSLSSVITGELFF

d_gene: -
j_gene: TRBJ2-3
v_gene: TRBV29-1
abundance: -
CDR3nt: TGCAGCGTTGAAGCGGTCAGCCGGGGAGATACGCAGTATTTT
CDR3aa: CSVEAVSRGDTQYF

d_gene: -
j_gene: TRBJ2-5
v_gene: TRBV2
abundance: -
CDR3nt: TGTGCCAGCAGGGACGGAGGGGTTGAGACCCAGTACTTC
CDR3aa: CASRDGGVETQYF

d_gene: -
j_gene: TRBJ2-1
v_gene: TRBV6-5
abundance: few
CDR3nt: TGTGCCAGCAGTTACAAGAGCTGGAGGGCCGGCAATGAGCAGTTCTTC
CDR3aa: CASSYKSWRAGNEQFF

d_gene: TRBD1
j_gene: TRBJ2-1
v_gene: TRBV10-3
abundance: -
CDR3nt: TGTGCCATCAGTGATTCCGGGACAGATAACAATGAGCAGTTCTTC
CDR3aa: CAISDSGTDNNEQFF

d_gene: -
j_gene: TRBJ2-5
v_gene: TRBV2
abundance: -
CDR3nt: TGTGCCAGCAGTGACGATACTGTCCAAGAGACCCAGTACTTC
CDR3aa: CASSDDTVQETQYF

d_gene: TRBD2
j_gene: TRBJ2-7
v_gene: TRBV20-1
abundance: few
CDR3nt: TGCAGTGCTAGTCAGACTAGCGGGGCCTCCTACGAGCAGTACTTC
CDR3aa: CSASQTSGASYEQYF

d_gene: -
j_gene: TRBJ2-2
v_gene: TRBV7-2
abundance: once
CDR3nt: TGTGCCAGCAGCCCAGGGACAACTACCGGGGAGCTGTTTTTT
CDR3aa: CASSPGTTTGELFF

d_gene: -
j_gene: TRBJ1-2
v_gene: TRBV14
abundance: once
CDR3nt: TGTGCCAGCAGTCCAACGGCAGGGAACTATGGCTACACCTTC
CDR3aa: CASSPTAGNYGYTF

d_gene: -
j_gene: TRBJ1-5
v_gene: TRBV6-1
abundance: -
CDR3nt: TGTGCCAGCAGTGAACAGGGATATCAGCCCCAGCATTTT
CDR3aa: CASSEQGYQPQHF

d_gene: -
j_gene: TRBJ2-1
v_gene: TRBV5-1
abundance: -
CDR3nt: TGCGCCAGCAGCTTGAGACAGAACAATGAGCAGTTCTTC
CDR3aa: CASSLRQNNEQFF

d_gene: TRBD2
j_gene: TRBJ2-3
v_gene: TRBV27
abundance: -
CDR3nt: TGTGCCAGCAGTTCTTTTTTCGGGACTAGCGAGATGTATTTT
CDR3aa: CASSSFFGTSEMYF

d_gene: -
j_gene: TRBJ1-3
v_gene: TRBV7-2
abundance: -
CDR3nt: TGTGCCAGCTCCCATACCGGGGGTAGAGGAAACACCATATATTTT
CDR3aa: CASSHTGGRGNTIYF

d_gene: TRBD1
j_gene: TRBJ1-3
v_gene: TRBV4-2
abundance: -
CDR3nt: TGTGCCAGCAGCCAAGCCAGGACAGGGGCCGGTGGAAACACCATATATTTT
CDR3aa: CASSQARTGAGGNTIYF

d_gene: TRBD1
j_gene: TRBJ2-1
v_gene: TRBV5-1
abundance: -
CDR3nt: TGCGCCAGCAGCCCGGGACAGGGGTCCTACAATGAGCAGTTCTTC
CDR3aa: CASSPGQGSYNEQFF

d_gene: TRBD1
j_gene: TRBJ1-6
v_gene: TRBV18
abundance: -
CDR3nt: TGTGCCAGCTCATCGGACAGGGGCAATTCACCCCTCCACTTT
CDR3aa: CASSSDRGNSPLHF

d_gene: -
j_gene: TRBJ1-5
v_gene: TRBV7-8
abundance: -
CDR3nt: TGTGCCAGCAGCTCATCCGTCGGGGGGTATAGCAATCAGCCCCAGCATTTT
CDR3aa: CASSSSVGGYSNQPQHF

d_gene: TRBD2
j_gene: TRBJ2-1
v_gene: TRBV28
abundance: -
CDR3nt: TGTGCCAGCAGCGAGGGGCTAGCGGGATCCCTCAATGAGCAGTTCTTC
CDR3aa: CASSEGLAGSLNEQFF

d_gene: TRBD1
j_gene: TRBJ1-2
v_gene: TRBV18
abundance: once
CDR3nt: TGTGCCAGCTCACCACTGGGTGGACAGGGGAACTATGGCTACACCTTC
CDR3aa: CASSPLGGQGNYGYTF

d_gene: -
j_gene: TRBJ1-1
v_gene: TRBV18
abundance: -
CDR3nt: TGTGCCAGCTCCGCAGGGCTGAACACTGAAGCTTTCTTT
CDR3aa: CASSAGLNTEAFF

d_gene: -
j_gene: TRBJ2-1
v_gene: TRBV6-2/TRBV6-3
abundance: -
CDR3nt: TGTGCCAGCAGTCCCCAGCCGCGGGGGCGCAATGAGCAGTTCTTC
CDR3aa: CASSPQPRGRNEQFF

d_gene: -
j_gene: TRBJ2-6
v_gene: TRBV27
abundance: -
CDR3nt: TGTGCCAGCACCCCGGGCGGGGCTGGGGCCAACGTCCTGACTTTC
CDR3aa: CASTPGGAGANVLTF

d_gene: -
j_gene: TRBJ1-3
v_gene: TRBV6-5
abundance: -
CDR3nt: TGTGCCAGCAGGGACTCAGTTGGAAACACCATATATTTT
CDR3aa: CASRDSVGNTIYF

d_gene: -
j_gene: TRBJ1-2
v_gene: TRBV10-3
abundance: -
CDR3nt: TGTGCCATCAGTGAGTCTCGGGGCTATGGCTACACCTTC
CDR3aa: CAISESRGYGYTF